The 31 T cell receptor beta chains reported below all come from one sample, sequenced in a study of Graves' ophthalmopathy and Graves' hyperthyroidism. Amplification of the TCR beta CDR3 regions used RNA transcripts (as template). HTBI-primed RT-PCR formed the first round, and a multiplex PCR formed the second. TCRdb analysed the multiplex PCR reads with MiXCR anew, one entry per CDR3 protein. Of about 410,000 distinct CDR3 sequences in the sample, around 20% are singletons; the top ten hold 1.5% to 2%. Sequenced material: peripheral blood. The receptors were gathered from a woman aged 18-35 years with Graves' ophthalmopathy.

This clonotype showed up many times. V and J are TRBV6-5 and TRBJ1-1; D not certain. The germline V gene has CDR1 MNHEY and CDR2 SVGAGI. V lost 10 bases and J lost 2, with 11 bases in between. This CDR3 region has 12 residues. The CDR3 DNA is TGTGCCACCCTTGGAGGAAACACTGAAGCTTTCTTT. It translates to CATLGGNTEAFF.

This clonotype was seen repeatedly, ten times or more. The chain couples TRBV7-2 to TRBJ2-7; 8 bases are shared with TRBD2. V was clipped by 1 base and J by 0 bases; unmatched bases: 5. Germline CDR1 SGHTA, CDR2 FQGNSA. The CDR3 spans 16 residues. For the CDR3, the DNA is TGTGCCAGCAGCTTAGTGCAGCGGGGGAGCTCCTACGAGCAGTACTTC. It yields the protein CASSLVQRGSSYEQYF.

This clonotype was picked up many times. The chain links TRBV10-3 to TRBJ1-1; tentative D call: TRBD1 (5 bases). Germline loops: CDR1 ENHRY, CDR2 SYGVKD. CDR3 length: 13 amino acids. The germline V and J ends were trimmed by 5 bases and 5 bases, with 12 bases remaining between them. The CDR3 nucleotides are TGTGCCATCAGTCCGGGACGAGGAACTGAAGCTTTCTTT. It specifies CAISPGRGTEAFF.

This clonotype was counted many times. This chain uses TRBV2 with TRBJ2-7; 9 positions agree with TRBD1. The CDR3 extends over 15 amino acids. V lost 2 bases and J lost 5; bases outside the gene matches: 7. Per the germline V gene, CDR1 is SNHLY and CDR2 is FYNNEI. The DNA of the CDR3 is TGTGCCAGCAGTGAAATAGGGACAGGGCCCAACGAGCAGTACTTC. Residues: CASSEIGTGPNEQYF. Filled out from reference TRBV2 and TRBJ2-7, the complete variable domain reads EPEVTQTPSHQVTQMGQEVILRCVPISNHLYFYWYRQILGQKVEFLVSFYNNEISEKSEIFDDQFSVERPDGSNFTLKIRSTKLEDSAMYFCASSEIGTGPNEQYFGPGTRLTVT.

This clonotype was detected ten times or more. The rearrangement links TRBV20-1 to TRBJ2-7; 14 bases align to TRBD2. Germline V lookup: CDR1 DFQATT, CDR2 SNEGSKA (reference sequence). The CDR3 has 15 residues. V dropped 2 bases and J dropped 4; count of bases not matched to a gene: 4. The CDR3 reads CSARRLAGGVYEQYF. The CDR3 DNA is TGCAGTGCTAGAAGACTAGCGGGGGGGGTATACGAGCAGTACTTC.

This clonotype was picked up many times. The chain is built from TRBV5-1 and TRBJ1-1; no firm D call. Looked up from germline, CDR1 is SGHRS and CDR2 is YFSETQ. With 0 bases removed from V and 1 base from J, the gap between germline ends came to 10 bases. This CDR3 has 15 residues. The CDR3 reads CASSLGLTGNTEAFF. CDR3 sequence (DNA): TGCGCCAGCAGCTTGGGGTTGACGGGGAACACTGAAGCTTTCTTT.

This clonotype was seen at least ten times. This chain connects TRBV15 to TRBJ2-5; D might be TRBD2 (6 bases). The CDR3 runs to 14 residues. Trimming left V 8 bases short and J 1 base short, with 14 bases between. The germline CDR1 and CDR2 sequences are LNHNV and YYDKDF (reference sequence). CDR3 in amino acids: CATQPEGGQETQYF. The DNA for the CDR3 is TGTGCCACCCAGCCGGAGGGAGGCCAAGAGACCCAGTACTTC.

Ten or more counts support this clonotype. The chain carries TRBV12-3 or TRBV12-4 and TRBJ1-2, with D possibly matching TRBD1 (6 bases). There are 14 residues in the CDR3. V was clipped by 5 bases and J by 7 bases, with 17 bases between them. The CDR3 protein is CASSHGDTGTGYTF. CDR3 nucleotide sequence: TGTGCCAGCAGTCATGGGGATACAGGGACTGGCTACACCTTC.

The chain joins TRBV28 to TRBJ2-4; D gene uncertain. The CDR3 sequence is 16 residues long. The germline gives CDR1 MDHEN, CDR2 SYDVKM. V was shortened by 5 bases and J by 2 bases, with 16 bases between the two germline ends. CDR3 protein: CASSPGSNGPKNIQYF. CDR3 sequence (DNA): TGTGCCAGCAGTCCTGGGTCCAACGGACCCAAAAACATTCAGTACTTC.

This clonotype occurred many times. The rearrangement uses TRBV2 and TRBJ2-2, with TRBD2 matching over 14 bases. The germline CDR1 and CDR2 sequences are SNHLY and FYNNEI. The junction had 2 bases not matched to a gene; V was cut back by 5 bases and J by 0 bases. CDR3 length: 17 amino acids. The CDR3 region is CASSRTSGGTNTGELFF. CDR3 DNA: TGTGCCAGCAGTCGGACTAGCGGGGGGACGAACACCGGGGAGCTGTTTTTT.

In its sample, this clonotype was seen many times. V gene TRBV4-3 combines with J gene TRBJ2-2; D remains unclear. The CDR3 sequence is 14 residues long. The V gene's germline CDR1 is LGHNA and CDR2 YSLEER. The V gene lost 3 bases and the J gene lost 6 bases, with 11 bases spanning the gap. Here the CDR3 reads CASSQTRRPGELFF. As DNA, the CDR3 is TGCGCCAGCAGCCAGACCCGTAGGCCCGGGGAGCTGTTTTTT.

V and J are TRBV28 and TRBJ1-2; D unresolved. Trimming pared 4 bases from V and 3 bases from J, leaving 12 bases between. The CDR3 covers 14 residues. The germline CDR1 and CDR2 sequences are MDHEN and SYDVKM. In DNA, the CDR3 is TGTGCCAGCAGTTCGGAGTTGGGGTACTATGGCTACACCTTC. It yields the protein CASSSELGYYGYTF.

Only a few counts were recorded for this clonotype. This rearrangement joins TRBV4-3 to TRBJ1-2; D not certain. The CDR3 is 13 amino acids. V gave up 4 bases and J gave up 7 bases, with 13 bases separating them. Germline CDR1 reads LGHNA; CDR2 reads YSLEER. CDR3 residues: CASSPSRLGGYTF. DNA for the CDR3: TGCGCCAGCAGCCCCTCTAGGCTGGGTGGCTACACCTTC.

At least ten counts were recorded for this clonotype. The chain couples TRBV11-1 to TRBJ2-7; 9 bases fit TRBD1. V shed 1 base, J shed 1 base, and the junction held 5 bases outside the gene matches. The CDR3 is 16 amino acids. Germline CDR1 reads SGHAT; CDR2 reads FQDESV (reference sequence). This CDR3 is CASSLDRDRGSYEQYF. CDR3 DNA: TGTGCCAGCAGCTTAGATCGAGACAGGGGGTCCTACGAGCAGTACTTC.

This chain links TRBV28 with TRBJ1-6; D unclear. Looked up from germline, CDR1 is MDHEN and CDR2 is SYDVKM. V lost 5 bases and J 7 bases, leaving 6 bases between the germline ends. This CDR3 is built from 12 residues. The CDR3 here is CASSAVNSPLHF. CDR3 nucleotides: TGTGCCAGCAGTGCAGTAAATTCACCCCTCCACTTT.

The sample holds a few counts of this clonotype. The V gene is TRBV7-2, the J gene TRBJ2-5; 10 bases align to TRBD2. The CDR3 loop spans 16 amino acids. V dropped 4 bases and J dropped 1; count of bases not matched to a gene: 6. CDR1 and CDR2 (germline): SGHTA, FQGNSA. CDR3 DNA sequence: TGTGCCAGCAGCTCAGATAAGCGGGGGGGCCAAGAGACCCAGTACTTC. Encoded protein: CASSSDKRGGQETQYF.

This clonotype was found many times. The V gene is TRBV6-2 or TRBV6-3, the J gene TRBJ2-2; 8 bases align to TRBD1. In germline, CDR1 is MNHEY, CDR2 SVGEGT. The CDR3 sequence is 15 residues long. Trimming took 5 bases from V and 3 from J; bases not matched to a gene: 5. The CDR3 DNA sequence: TGTGCCAGCAGTACGGACAGGGTGGACACCGGGGAGCTGTTTTTT. Translating gives CASSTDRVDTGELFF.

This clonotype showed up many times. V gene TRBV12-3 or TRBV12-4 combines with J gene TRBJ1-2; TRBD1 might be the D (5 bases). V lost 8 bases and J 8 bases, leaving 27 bases between the germline ends. The CDR3 runs 16 residues. CDR3 coding DNA: TGTGCCAGCCGGTGGGGCCCTCGGCAGGGAAAAAGAGGCTACACCTTC. It encodes CASRWGPRQGKRGYTF.

This clonotype showed up many times. The gene calls are TRBV7-2 and TRBJ2-7; 10 nucleotides align to TRBD1. Trimming took 4 bases from V and 3 from J; bases not matched to a gene: 6. The germline V gene encodes CDR1 SGHTA and CDR2 FQGNSA. This CDR3 contains 15 residues. The chain's CDR3 is CASSYGTGVRYEQYF. In DNA, the CDR3 is TGTGCCAGCAGCTACGGGACAGGGGTTCGCTACGAGCAGTACTTC.

This clonotype came up many times. V usage is TRBV11-2 and J usage is TRBJ1-3; 7 nucleotides agree with TRBD1. The germline gives CDR1 SGHAT, CDR2 FQNNGV. This CDR3 has 15 residues. V dropped 5 bases and J dropped 4; count of bases not matched to a gene: 8. The CDR3 DNA reads TGTGCCAGCAGCGAGAGACAGGGAAACGGAAACACCATATATTTT. This codes for CASSERQGNGNTIYF.

This clonotype was seen repeatedly, ten times or more. V gene TRBV7-2 combines with J gene TRBJ2-3; maybe TRBD1 (5 bases). Trimming stripped 3 bases from V and 3 bases from J, with 10 bases between. This CDR3 has 14 amino acids. Per the germline V gene, CDR1 is SGHTA and CDR2 is FQGNSA. The CDR3 protein is CASSLNRRTDTQYF. The DNA for the CDR3 is TGTGCCAGCAGCTTGAACAGGCGGACAGATACGCAGTATTTT. The full variable domain, rest sourced from reference TRBV7-2 and TRBJ2-3, is GAGVSQSPSNKVTEKGKDVELRCDPISGHTALYWYRQSLGQGLEFLIYFQGNSAPDKSGLPSDRFSAERTGGSVSTLTIQRTQQEDSAVYLCASSLNRRTDTQYFGPGTRLTVL.

Only a few counts were recorded for this clonotype. The CDR3 is CASSLDRGSYGYTF. DNA of the CDR3: TGTGCCAGCAGTCTCGACAGGGGTTCCTATGGCTACACCTTC. The V and J genes are TRBV12-3 or TRBV12-4 and TRBJ1-2; 8 bases align to TRBD1. Germline trimming cut 5 bases from V and 4 bases from J; bases unmatched to any gene: 6. The CDR3 consists of 14 residues.

This clonotype was counted ten times or more. This chain uses TRBV11-2 with TRBJ2-7; D gene unclear. V was pared by 0 bases and J by 2 bases, with 17 bases between. The CDR3 is 17 amino acids. Germline loops: CDR1 SGHAT, CDR2 FQNNGV. For the CDR3, the DNA is TGTGCCAGCAGCTTAGATCAACGGACGGACCTGACCTACGAGCAGTACTTC. As protein: CASSLDQRTDLTYEQYF. Combining the CDR3 with reference TRBV11-2 and TRBJ2-7 gives the whole variable domain EAGVAQSPRYKIIEKRQSVAFWCNPISGHATLYWYQQILGQGPKLLIQFQNNGVVDDSQLPKDRFSAERLKGVDSTLKIQPAKLEDSAVYLCASSLDQRTDLTYEQYFGPGTRLTVT.

This clonotype has at least ten counts. This sequence joins TRBV6-5 and TRBJ2-7, with a tentative D call TRBD1 (6 bases). V gave up 2 bases and J gave up 3 bases, with 14 bases separating them. Germline V lookup: CDR1 MNHEY, CDR2 SVGAGI. CDR3 size: 15 residues. CDR3 region: CASSYANIGGYEQYF. The CDR3 region has the DNA TGTGCCAGCAGTTACGCCAACATAGGGGGCTACGAGCAGTACTTC.

Ten or more counts support this clonotype. This chain uses TRBV4-1 with TRBJ1-1, with no clear D. Germline CDR1 MGHRA, CDR2 YSYEKL. This CDR3 spans 14 amino acids. Trimming removed 2 bases at V and 0 bases at J, with 7 bases between. The CDR3 DNA follows: TGCGCCAGCAGCCAACCCGGCCTGAACACTGAAGCTTTCTTT. Protein sequence: CASSQPGLNTEAFF.

This clonotype was counted only a few times. V and J are TRBV20-1 and TRBJ1-1, with D unresolved. V was cut by 6 bases and J by 0 bases, with 17 bases left in between. CDR1 is DFQATT and CDR2 is SNEGSKA in the germline V gene (reference sequence). This CDR3 spans 15 amino acids. Written as DNA, the CDR3 is TGCAGTGCCCCTCGGGGATCACTTATGAACACTGAAGCTTTCTTT. Its translation is CSAPRGSLMNTEAFF.

This chain joins TRBV18 and TRBJ1-2; tentative D call: TRBD1 (5 bases). V lost 6 bases and J 1 base, leaving 15 bases between the germline ends. Germline V gives CDR1 KGHSH, CDR2 LQKENI. The CDR3 consists of 15 residues. CDR3: CASSHPLDSNYGYTF. The CDR3 DNA reads TGTGCCAGCTCTCATCCGCTCGACAGTAACTATGGCTACACCTTC.

This clonotype came up many times. CDR3 bases: TGCAGCGTTCTGACAGGTGATTTTAACTATGGCTACACCTTC. This codes for CSVLTGDFNYGYTF. The gene calls are TRBV29-1 and TRBJ1-2; D is possibly TRBD1 (6 bases). The V gene lost 5 bases and the J gene lost 1 base, with 14 bases spanning the gap. The germline CDR1 and CDR2 sequences are SQVTM and ANQGSEA. The CDR3 is 14 amino acids.

In its sample, this clonotype was seen a few times. The chain uses TRBV24-1 and TRBJ1-2; no reliable D call. This CDR3 contains 15 residues. With 3 bases removed from V and 0 bases from J, the gap between germline ends came to 10 bases. Germline loops: CDR1 KGHDR, CDR2 SFDVKD. Here the CDR3 DNA reads TGTGCCACCAGTGATCCGACGACTCCTAACTATGGCTACACCTTC. Translating gives CATSDPTTPNYGYTF.

This clonotype was seen at least ten times. This chain uses TRBV20-1 with TRBJ1-1; D might be TRBD1 (5 bases). The CDR3 has 12 residues. From germline, CDR1 is DFQATT and CDR2 SNEGSKA (reference sequence). The CDR3 coding sequence is TGCAGCGGCACTAGGGGGAACACTGAAGCTTTCTTT. It translates to CSGTRGNTEAFF.

The chain recombines TRBV24-1 with TRBJ1-6, with 7 bases identical to TRBD1. This CDR3 spans 15 amino acids. The germline V gene encodes CDR1 KGHDR and CDR2 SFDVKD. The V and J ends lost 3 bases and 7 bases, in that order; junction bases with no gene match: 5. The CDR3 bases are TGTGCCACCAGTGATGGGACAGTCGGGAATTCACCCCTCCACTTT. It yields the protein CATSDGTVGNSPLHF.